What follows is one TCR beta chain and its context. The sample is drawn from a study of blood T cell repertoires in COVID-19. The germline V gene encodes CDR1 MNHEY and CDR2 SMNVEV (reference sequence). Trimming stripped 3 bases from V and 1 base from J, with 6 bases between. The CDR3 is 14 residues long. TCRdb's copy holds only in-frame clones and misses some; the assay was immunoSEQ multiplex PCR. The sample consists of 100,000 to 150,000 clones, about four fifths of them appearing once. This sequence was found in a man in his forties with active or convalescent COVID-19. This chain uses TRBV27 with TRBJ2-2; TRBD2 might be the D (5 bases). The specimen was peripheral blood. The CDR3 loop is CASSFRENTGELFF. CDR3 nucleotides: TGTGCCAGCAGTTTTCGGGAGAACACCGGGGAGCTGTTTTTT.